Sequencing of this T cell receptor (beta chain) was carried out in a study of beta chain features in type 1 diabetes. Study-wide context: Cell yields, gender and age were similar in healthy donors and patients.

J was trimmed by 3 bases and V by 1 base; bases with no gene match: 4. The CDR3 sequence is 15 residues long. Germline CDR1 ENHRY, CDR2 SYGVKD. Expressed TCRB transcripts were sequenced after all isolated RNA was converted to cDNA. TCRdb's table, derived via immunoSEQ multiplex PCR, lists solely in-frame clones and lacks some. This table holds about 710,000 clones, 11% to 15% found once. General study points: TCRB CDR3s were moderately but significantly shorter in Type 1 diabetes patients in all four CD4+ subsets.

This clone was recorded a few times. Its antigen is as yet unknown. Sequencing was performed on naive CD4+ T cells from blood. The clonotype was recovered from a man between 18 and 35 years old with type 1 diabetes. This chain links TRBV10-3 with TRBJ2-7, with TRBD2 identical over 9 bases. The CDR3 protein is CAISEWETSGYEQYF. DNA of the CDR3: TGTGCCATCAGTGAGTGGGAGACTAGCGGCTACGAGCAGTACTTC.